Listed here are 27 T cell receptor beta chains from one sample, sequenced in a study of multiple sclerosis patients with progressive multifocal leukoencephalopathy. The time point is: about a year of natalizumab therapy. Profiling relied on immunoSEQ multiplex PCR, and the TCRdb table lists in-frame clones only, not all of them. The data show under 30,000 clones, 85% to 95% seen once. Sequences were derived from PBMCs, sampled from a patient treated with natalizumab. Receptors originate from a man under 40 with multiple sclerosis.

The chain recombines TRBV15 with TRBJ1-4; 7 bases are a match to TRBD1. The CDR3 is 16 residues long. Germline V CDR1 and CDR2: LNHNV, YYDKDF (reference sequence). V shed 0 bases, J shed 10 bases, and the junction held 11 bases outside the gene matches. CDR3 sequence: CATSRDLRQGWGKLFF. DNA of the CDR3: TGTGCCACCAGCAGAGATCTTCGACAGGGTTGGGGAAAACTGTTTTTT.

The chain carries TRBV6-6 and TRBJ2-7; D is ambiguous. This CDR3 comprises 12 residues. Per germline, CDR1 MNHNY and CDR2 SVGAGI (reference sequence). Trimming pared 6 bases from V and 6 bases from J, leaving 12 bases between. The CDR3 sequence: CASSLVVGEQYF. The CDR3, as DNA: TGTGCCAGCAGCCTAGTGGTTGGCGAGCAGTACTTC.

The DNA for the CDR3 is TGTGCCAGCAGCTTGCAACAGGATGGCTACACCTTC. Its protein product is CASSLQQDGYTF. The chain uses TRBV5-6 and TRBJ1-2; tentative D call: TRBD1 (5 bases). The germline V and J ends were trimmed by 1 base and 6 bases, with 7 bases remaining between them. Per germline, CDR1 SGHDT and CDR2 YYEEEE. The CDR3 length is 12 residues.

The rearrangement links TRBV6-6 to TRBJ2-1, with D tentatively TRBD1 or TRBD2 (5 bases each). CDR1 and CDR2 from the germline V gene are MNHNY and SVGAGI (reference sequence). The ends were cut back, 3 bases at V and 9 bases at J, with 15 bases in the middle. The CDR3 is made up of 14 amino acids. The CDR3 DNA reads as TGTGCCAGCAGTTATTTGGGGGAGAGGATTGAGCAGTTCTTC. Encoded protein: CASSYLGERIEQFF.

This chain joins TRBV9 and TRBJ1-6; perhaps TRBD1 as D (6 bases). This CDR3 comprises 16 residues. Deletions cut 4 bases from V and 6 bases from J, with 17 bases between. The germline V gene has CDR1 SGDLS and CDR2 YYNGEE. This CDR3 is CASSSRSRTANSPLHF. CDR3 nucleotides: TGTGCCAGCAGCAGTAGGTCGAGGACAGCTAATTCACCCCTCCACTTT.

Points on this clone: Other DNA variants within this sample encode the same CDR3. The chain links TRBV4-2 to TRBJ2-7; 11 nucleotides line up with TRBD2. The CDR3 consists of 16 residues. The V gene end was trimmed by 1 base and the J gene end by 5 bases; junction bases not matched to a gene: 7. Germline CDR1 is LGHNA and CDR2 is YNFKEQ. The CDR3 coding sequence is TGTGCCAGCAGCCAAGGTCTAGCGGGAGGTAACAACGAGCAGTACTTC. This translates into CASSQGLAGGNNEQYF.

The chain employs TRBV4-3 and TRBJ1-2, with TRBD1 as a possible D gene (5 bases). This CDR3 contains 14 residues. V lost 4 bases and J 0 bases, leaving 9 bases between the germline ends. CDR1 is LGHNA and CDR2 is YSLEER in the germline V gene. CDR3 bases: TGCGCCAGCAGCCTTCAGGGTACTAACTATGGCTACACCTTC. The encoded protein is CASSLQGTNYGYTF.

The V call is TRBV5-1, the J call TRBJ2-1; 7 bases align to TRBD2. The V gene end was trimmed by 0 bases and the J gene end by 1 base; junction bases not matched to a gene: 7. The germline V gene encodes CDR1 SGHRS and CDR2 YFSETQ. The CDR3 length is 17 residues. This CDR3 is CASSLGLATYSYNEQFF. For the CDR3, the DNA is TGCGCCAGCAGCTTGGGACTAGCTACCTATTCCTACAATGAGCAGTTCTTC.

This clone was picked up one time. CDR3 nucleotide sequence: TGTGCCAGCAGATCAATTTTGCAGGGAGGCTATGGCTACACCTTC. Translated: CASRSILQGGYGYTF. The V call is TRBV27, the J call TRBJ1-2; D may be TRBD1 (5 bases). Trimming left V 6 bases short and J 4 bases short, with 18 bases between. The germline CDR1 and CDR2 sequences are MNHEY and SMNVEV (reference sequence). The CDR3 runs to 15 residues.

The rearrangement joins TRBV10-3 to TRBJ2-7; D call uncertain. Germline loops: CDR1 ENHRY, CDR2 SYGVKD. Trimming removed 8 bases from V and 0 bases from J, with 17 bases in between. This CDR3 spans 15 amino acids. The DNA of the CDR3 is TGTGCCATCGCGAAAGGGCAGCTAGTCTCCTACGAGCAGTACTTC. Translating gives CAIAKGQLVSYEQYF.

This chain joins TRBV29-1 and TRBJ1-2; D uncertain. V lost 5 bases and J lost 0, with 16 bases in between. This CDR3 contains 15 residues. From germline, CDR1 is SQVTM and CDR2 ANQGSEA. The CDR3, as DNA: TGCAGCGTTCGTTATAGGGTTGACGCTAACTATGGCTACACCTTC. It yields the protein CSVRYRVDANYGYTF.

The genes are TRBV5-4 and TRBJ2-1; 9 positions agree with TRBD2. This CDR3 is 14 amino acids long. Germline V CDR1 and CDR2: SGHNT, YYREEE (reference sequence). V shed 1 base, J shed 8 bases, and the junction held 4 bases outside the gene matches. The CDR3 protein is CASSLISGGDEQFF. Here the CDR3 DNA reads TGTGCCAGCAGCTTGATTAGCGGGGGCGATGAGCAGTTCTTC.

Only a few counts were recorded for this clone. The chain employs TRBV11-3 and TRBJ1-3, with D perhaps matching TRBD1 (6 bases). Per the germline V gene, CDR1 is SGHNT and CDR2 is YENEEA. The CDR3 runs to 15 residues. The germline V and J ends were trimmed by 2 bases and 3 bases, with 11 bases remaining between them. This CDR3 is CASSLLRGVGNTIYF. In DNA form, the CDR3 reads TGTGCCAGCAGCTTACTCAGGGGAGTTGGAAACACCATATATTTT.

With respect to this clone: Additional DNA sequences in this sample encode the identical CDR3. DNA for the CDR3: TGTGCCAGCTCACCCTTAGCGGAAGCCAGCACAGATACGCAGTATTTT. It is translated as CASSPLAEASTDTQYF. V and J are TRBV18 and TRBJ2-3, with a possible D match to TRBD2 (6 bases). The V end lost 3 bases, the J end lost 0 bases, and 13 bases lay between the germline ends. CDR1 is KGHSH, CDR2 LQKENI, per germline. This CDR3 contains 16 residues.

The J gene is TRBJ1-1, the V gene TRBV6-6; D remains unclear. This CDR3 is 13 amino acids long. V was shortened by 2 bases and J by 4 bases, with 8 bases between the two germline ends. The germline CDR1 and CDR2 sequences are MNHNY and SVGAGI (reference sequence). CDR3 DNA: TGTGCCAGCAGTTACGACCACAGCACTGAAGCTTTCTTT. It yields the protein CASSYDHSTEAFF.

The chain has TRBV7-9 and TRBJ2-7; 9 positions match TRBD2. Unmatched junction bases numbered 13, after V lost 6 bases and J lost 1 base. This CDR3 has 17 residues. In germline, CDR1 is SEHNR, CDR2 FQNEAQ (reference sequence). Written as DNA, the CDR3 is TGTGCCAGCAGAACCATTAGTGTGCGGGAGGGATCCTACGAGCAGTACGTC. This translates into CASRTISVREGSYEQYV.

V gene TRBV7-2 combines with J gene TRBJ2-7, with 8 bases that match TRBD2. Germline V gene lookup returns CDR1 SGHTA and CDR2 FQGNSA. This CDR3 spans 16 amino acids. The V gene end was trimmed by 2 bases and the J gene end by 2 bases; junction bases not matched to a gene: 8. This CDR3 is CASSLSSGGGPYEQYV. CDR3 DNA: TGTGCCAGCAGCTTATCGAGCGGGGGCGGGCCCTACGAGCAGTACGTC.

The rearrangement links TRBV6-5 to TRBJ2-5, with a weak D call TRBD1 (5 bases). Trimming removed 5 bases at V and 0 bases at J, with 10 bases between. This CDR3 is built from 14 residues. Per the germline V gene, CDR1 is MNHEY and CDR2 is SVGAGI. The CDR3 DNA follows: TGTGCCAGCAGTACCTACAGGTACCAAGAGACCCAGTACTTC. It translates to CASSTYRYQETQYF.

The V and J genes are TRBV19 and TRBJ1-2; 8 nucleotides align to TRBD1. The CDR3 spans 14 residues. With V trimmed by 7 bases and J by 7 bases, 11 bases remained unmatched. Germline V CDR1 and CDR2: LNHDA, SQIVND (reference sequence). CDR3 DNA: TGTGCCAGTACCTTACTGGACAGGGAAGGTGGCTACACCTTC. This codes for CASTLLDREGGYTF.

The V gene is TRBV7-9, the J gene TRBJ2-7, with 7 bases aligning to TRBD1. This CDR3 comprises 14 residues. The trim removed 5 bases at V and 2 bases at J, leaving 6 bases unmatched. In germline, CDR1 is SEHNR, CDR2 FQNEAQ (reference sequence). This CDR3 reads CASSPGTDTYEQYF. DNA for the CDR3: TGTGCCAGCAGCCCCGGGACAGACACCTACGAGCAGTACTTC.

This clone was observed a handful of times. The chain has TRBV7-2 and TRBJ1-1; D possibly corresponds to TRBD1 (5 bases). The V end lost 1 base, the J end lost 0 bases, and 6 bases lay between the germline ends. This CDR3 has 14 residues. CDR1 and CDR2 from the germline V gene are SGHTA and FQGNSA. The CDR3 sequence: CASSLGGVNTEAFF. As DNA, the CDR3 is TGTGCCAGCAGCTTAGGGGGGGTGAACACTGAAGCTTTCTTT.

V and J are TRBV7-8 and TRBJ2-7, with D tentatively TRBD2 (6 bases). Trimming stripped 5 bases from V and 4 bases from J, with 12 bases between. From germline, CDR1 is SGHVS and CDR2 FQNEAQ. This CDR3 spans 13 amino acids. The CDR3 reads CASSPGGAYEQYF. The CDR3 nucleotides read TGTGCCAGCAGCCCCGGGGGAGCTTACGAGCAGTACTTC. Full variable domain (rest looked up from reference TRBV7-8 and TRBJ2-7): GAGVSQSPRYKVAKRGQDVALRCDPISGHVSLFWYQQALGQGPEFLTYFQNEAQLDKSGLPSDRFFAERPEGSVSTLKIQRTQQEDSAVYLCASSPGGAYEQYFGPGTRLTVT.

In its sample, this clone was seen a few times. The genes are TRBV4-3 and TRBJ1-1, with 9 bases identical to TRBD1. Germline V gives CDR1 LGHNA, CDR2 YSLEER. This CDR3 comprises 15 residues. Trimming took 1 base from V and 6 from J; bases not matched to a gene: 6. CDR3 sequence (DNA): TGCGCCAGCAGCCAAGTGGGGACAGGGACCCCTGAAGCTTTCTTT. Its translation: CASSQVGTGTPEAFF.

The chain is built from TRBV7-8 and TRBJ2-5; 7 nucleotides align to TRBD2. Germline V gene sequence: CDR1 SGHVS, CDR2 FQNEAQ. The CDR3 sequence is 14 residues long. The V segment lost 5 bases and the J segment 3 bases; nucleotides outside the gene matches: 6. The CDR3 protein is CASSEWGGEETQYF. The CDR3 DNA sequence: TGTGCCAGCAGCGAATGGGGGGGGGAAGAGACCCAGTACTTC.

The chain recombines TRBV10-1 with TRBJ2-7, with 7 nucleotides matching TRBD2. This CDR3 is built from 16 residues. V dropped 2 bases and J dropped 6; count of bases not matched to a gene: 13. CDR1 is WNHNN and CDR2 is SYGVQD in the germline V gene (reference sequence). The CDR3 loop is CASSELGLGFQPEQYV. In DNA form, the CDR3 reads TGCGCCAGCAGTGAGCTTGGACTAGGTTTCCAGCCCGAGCAGTACGTC.

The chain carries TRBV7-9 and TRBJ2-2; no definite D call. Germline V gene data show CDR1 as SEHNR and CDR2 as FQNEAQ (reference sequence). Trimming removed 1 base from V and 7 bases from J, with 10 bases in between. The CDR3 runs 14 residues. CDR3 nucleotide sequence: TGTGCCAGCAGCTTAGGTTGGTCCGGCGGGGAGCTGTTTTTT. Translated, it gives CASSLGWSGGELFF.

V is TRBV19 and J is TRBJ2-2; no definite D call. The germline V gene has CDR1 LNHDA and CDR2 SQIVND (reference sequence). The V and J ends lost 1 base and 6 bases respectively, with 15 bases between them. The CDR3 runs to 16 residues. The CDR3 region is CASSIGVIIAAGELFF. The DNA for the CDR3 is TGTGCCAGTAGTATAGGGGTCATAATTGCGGCCGGGGAGCTGTTTTTT.